The source of this T cell receptor beta chain is a study of blood T cells in healthy people across ages. This clonotype appeared a few times. PCR was performed a second time for roughly 6 to 12 cycles using a sample-barcoded 5' primer and a J-beta primer mix. With 12 random nucleotides, a template-switch adaptor tagged each individual cDNA molecule. TCRdb ran MiXCR on the 5' RACE reads and lists one entry per CDR3 protein. This sample has 1.8 million or so distinct CDR3 sequences, with more than 35% found just once. The V gene's germline CDR1 is LGHNA and CDR2 YNFKEQ. Trimming at V came to 0 bases and at J to 6 bases, leaving 14 bases not matched to a gene. This CDR3 comprises 19 residues. There were at least 5.5 micrograms of total RNA extracted from every sample.

The V call is TRBV4-2, the J call TRBJ2-3, with 11 bases identical to TRBD2. The clonotype comes from a human donor in good health. The material sequenced was blood. The CDR3 DNA sequence: TGTGCCAGCAGCCAAGATCGGTTGGTAGCGGGGGGGCCAGGGGATACGCAGTATTTT. This translates into CASSQDRLVAGGPGDTQYF.